This T cell receptor (beta chain) comes out of a study of T cell responses to AZD1222 COVID-19 vaccine listed by TCRdb under 2021. Concerning the study at large: AZD1222 recipients given second doses at about 4 weeks or at about 12 weeks were pooled, since spike-specific TCR depth and breadth were not found to differ between the two schedules. Trial participants were enrolled by age into 18-55, 56-69 and 70-plus year subgroups, with approximately 150, 28 and 58 TCR-sequenced participants respectively. TCR sequencing was performed for roughly 250 trial participants, of whom around 200 were given two doses of AZD1222 and 26 were given two doses of MenACWY control vaccine.

The meaning of the sample's time point label: baseline before first vaccination. The vaccinee samples were drawn from two UK trials, COV001 and COV002, one of which was a single-blind randomized controlled phase 2/3 trial testing AZD1222 (ChAdOx1 nCoV-19) in healthy adults. For TCRbeta chain sequencing, PBMC samples were collected from trial participants at day 0 and at day 28 after the second dose. The paper's findings and limits, for the study overall: After two AZD1222 doses, spike-specific TCR breadth and depth were significantly higher than at day 0 and than in MenACWY recipients. Because no samples from the day 14 peak response were available, repertoires could be characterized only after the peak T cell response. The 56-69-year group was small, and its depth increase did not reach significance, likely because of low power. Conclusions about previously exposed vaccinees are limited because only five or six AZD1222 recipients were SARS-CoV-2 seropositive at baseline. Reportedly, close to half of the unique spike-specific TCRs recognized epitopes lying outside the regions that are mutated in the B.1.351 and B.1.1.7 variants. Participants were mostly white British, with more females than males. The authors suggested clonal diversity may have been underestimated. The vaccine-associated CD4 TCRs covered the entire spike protein, and the dominant responses fell in regions 160-218 and 743-854.

Taken from the germline V gene, the CDR1 and CDR2 loops are KGHDR and SFDVKD. There are 13 amino acids in the CDR3, from cysteine to phenylalanine inclusive. The only DNA kept is the CDR3, 39 bases in frame from the first base. V loses 5 bases of germline sequence and J loses 6 bases, and the interval between the two ends is 10 bases. A remark on this clone: The antigen it recognizes is unknown. Qualities for individual bases were not recorded, and no much larger clone is one base off.

The CDR3 regions of human TCRbeta chains were analyzed by immunosequencing. In the paper's pipeline: TCRs in the repertoires were compared against a reference library of SARS-CoV-2-specific TCRs that had been generated with the MIRA antigen-specificity platform. Breadth meant the fraction of unique TCRs that were SARS-CoV-2-associated, whereas depth meant the fraction of total T cells that were SARS-CoV-2-associated. Using the MIRA data, each spike-specific TCR was assigned both to the spike region to which the TCR was reactive and to a CD4 or CD8 class. Log10-transformed breadth and depth values were compared by one-way ANOVA with Sidak's multiple comparisons tests. Not all clones reach the TCRdb copy of this immuneACCESS table, which keeps in-frame sequences only. Checked studies attribute under half of the gap to unresolved V genes and leave the rest unexplained. The DNA was the basis for D and trimming; V, J and clone size are from that table. The sample table records about 150,000 clones; 84% of these occur just once. The top ten constitute over 4% of the sample.

The source is an adult in good health. The sample here was peripheral blood, taken on day 0 of AZD1222 vaccination. This receptor chain uses TRBV24-1 and TRBJ1-5; the D segment could be TRBD1, given 6 matching bases. CDR3 sequence: CATSAPGVQPQHF. The bases read TGTGCCACCAGTGCCCCAGGGGTTCAGCCCCAGCATTTT.